Each of the 18 T cell receptor beta chains below was sequenced from the same sample in a study of blood T cells in healthy people across ages. For the second PCR, which ran for about 7 to 11 cycles, a sample-barcoded 5' primer and a J-beta primer mix were used. Via MiXCR, TCRdb re-called the 5' RACE reads, giving one row per CDR3 protein. The data hold over 1,500,000 distinct CDR3 sequences, with 49% observed a single time. The sequencing input was blood. These receptors all stem from a woman aged 40-49 years in good health.

The genes are TRBV7-2 and TRBJ2-7; D gene uncertain. The CDR3 is 13 residues long. V shed 4 bases and J shed 0 bases, with 7 bases lying between them. The germline gives CDR1 SGHTA, CDR2 FQGNSA. The chain's CDR3 is CASSSEVSYEQYF. The CDR3 nucleotides are TGTGCCAGCAGCTCCGAGGTCTCCTACGAGCAGTACTTC.

This clonotype was observed a handful of times. The chain is built from TRBV27 and TRBJ1-5; TRBD1 might be the D (6 bases). The length of the CDR3 is 15 residues. CDR1 is MNHEY, CDR2 SMNVEV, per germline (reference sequence). V was clipped by 3 bases and J by 0 bases, with 9 bases between them. DNA for the CDR3: TGTGCCAGCAGTTTTACAGGGATTAGCAATCAGCCCCAGCATTTT. This sequence encodes CASSFTGISNQPQHF.

The J gene is TRBJ2-2, the V gene TRBV4-2, with TRBD2 matching 9 bases. CDR1 is LGHNA, CDR2 YNFKEQ, per germline. Trimming took 0 bases from V and 6 from J; bases not matched to a gene: 8. The CDR3 extends over 17 amino acids. Here the CDR3 DNA reads TGTGCCAGCAGCCAAGAGTTCGGTAGCGGGGGAGCCGGGGAGCTGTTTTTT. This codes for CASSQEFGSGGAGELFF.

In this sample, this clonotype turned up a few times. This rearrangement joins TRBV7-2 to TRBJ2-7, with 9 positions matching TRBD1. CDR3 length equals 14 residues. Germline CDR1 and CDR2: SGHTA and FQGNSA. V dropped 7 bases and J dropped 3; count of bases not matched to a gene: 7. Here the CDR3 reads CASNKPGQGYEQYF. The CDR3 DNA reads TGTGCCAGCAACAAACCGGGACAGGGCTACGAGCAGTACTTC.

This chain joins TRBV11-2 and TRBJ2-7; D unclear. Trimming pared 5 bases from V and 2 bases from J, leaving 22 bases between. The length of the CDR3 is 17 residues. Germline CDR1 SGHAT, CDR2 FQNNGV. The CDR3 coding sequence is TGTGCCAGCAGCACCCGGGCAGGTTTCCAACCTCCCTACGAGCAGTACTTC. It is translated as CASSTRAGFQPPYEQYF.

This clonotype was seen more than once but under ten times. The genes are TRBV7-2 and TRBJ2-3, with 11 bases that match TRBD2. Per the germline V gene, CDR1 is SGHTA and CDR2 is FQGNSA. The CDR3 is made up of 16 amino acids. Unmatched junction bases numbered 6, after V lost 1 base and J lost 6 bases. CDR3 in DNA: TGTGCCAGCAGCTTAGATCGGTCTAGCGGGGGGGATACGCAGTATTTT. This gives the protein CASSLDRSSGGDTQYF.

This clonotype appeared a few times. The CDR3 is CASSPKTGSTDTQYF. DNA of the CDR3: TGTGCCAGCAGCCCTAAAACTGGGAGCACAGATACGCAGTATTTT. The gene calls are TRBV7-2 and TRBJ2-3; no clear D gene. V lost 5 bases to trimming and J lost 0 bases, with 12 bases between them. The germline CDR1 and CDR2 sequences are SGHTA and FQGNSA. This CDR3 has 15 residues.

This clonotype was found once. The rearrangement joins TRBV25-1 to TRBJ2-2; D is perhaps TRBD1 (6 bases). This CDR3 region has 14 residues. Trimming left V 6 bases short and J 5 bases short, with 13 bases between. Germline values: CDR1 MGHDK, CDR2 SYGVNS. The CDR3 DNA reads TGTGCCAGCAGGGATACAGGGTGGACCGGGGAGCTGTTTTTT. It yields the protein CASRDTGWTGELFF.

This clonotype was detected many times. J is TRBJ2-7 and V is TRBV4-3, with 9 positions matching TRBD1. The CDR3 spans 15 residues. V lost 4 bases to trimming and J lost 1 base; unmatched junction nucleotides: 5. CDR1 LGHNA and CDR2 YSLEER come from the germline V gene. DNA for the CDR3: TGCGCCAGCAGCCCCGACAGGGGGGCGTCCTACGAGCAGTACTTC. Amino acid sequence: CASSPDRGASYEQYF.

The chain employs TRBV4-3 and TRBJ2-1, with 8 bases lining up with TRBD2. The J segment lost 4 bases and the V segment lost 4 bases, leaving 9 bases of the junction unmatched. Germline-derived CDR1 and CDR2 are LGHNA and YSLEER. The CDR3 has 16 residues. CDR3 sequence: CASSPAIGGGYNEQFF. The CDR3 nucleotides read TGCGCCAGCAGCCCCGCAATCGGGGGGGGGTACAATGAGCAGTTCTTC.

This clonotype was recorded many times. J is TRBJ2-7 and V is TRBV6-2 or TRBV6-3; the match to TRBD2 covers 8 bases. V shed 4 bases and J 0 bases; nucleotides not matched to a gene: 2. The germline CDR1 and CDR2 sequences are MNHEY and SVGEGT. This CDR3 is built from 14 residues. This CDR3 is CASSFSGDSYEQYF. The CDR3 DNA follows: TGTGCCAGCAGTTTTAGCGGGGACTCCTACGAGCAGTACTTC.

The J gene is TRBJ2-3, the V gene TRBV18, with a possible D match to TRBD2 (5 bases). The germline V and J ends were trimmed by 3 bases and 4 bases, with 17 bases remaining between them. There are 16 residues in the CDR3. Germline-derived CDR1 and CDR2 are KGHSH and LQKENI. CDR3 nucleotides: TGTGCCAGCTCACCGGCCGCTGGACTGCCTTCAGATACGCAGTATTTT. This encodes CASSPAAGLPSDTQYF. Together with reference TRBV18 and TRBJ2-3, the CDR3 gives the full variable domain: NAGVMQNPRHLVRRRGQEARLRCSPMKGHSHVYWYRQLPEEGLKFMVYLQKENIIDESGMPKERFSAEFPKEGPSILRIQQVVRGDSAAYFCASSPAAGLPSDTQYFGPGTRLTVL.

J is TRBJ2-3 and V is TRBV19, with D possibly called TRBD1 or TRBD2 (6 bases each). The CDR3 has 20 amino acids. CDR1 is LNHDA and CDR2 is SQIVND in the germline V gene (reference sequence). With 7 bases removed from V and 0 bases from J, the gap between germline ends came to 29 bases. The chain's CDR3 is CASTDRGRGAGPSSTDTQYF. The CDR3 DNA reads TGTGCCAGTACCGACCGGGGGCGCGGGGCCGGCCCTTCTAGCACAGATACGCAGTATTTT.

The table lists this clonotype with a few counts. The gene calls are TRBV4-3 and TRBJ1-6, with D possibly being TRBD1 (5 bases). V was cut by 0 bases and J by 7 bases, with 13 bases left in between. CDR1 is LGHNA and CDR2 is YSLEER in the germline V gene. The CDR3 extends over 16 amino acids. This chain's CDR3 is CASSQDSRGENSPLHF. CDR3 in DNA: TGCGCCAGCAGCCAAGATTCTCGGGGGGAGAATTCACCCCTCCACTTT.

This clonotype was picked up one time. The chain couples TRBV6-2 or TRBV6-3 to TRBJ1-2, with 8 bases fitting TRBD1. This CDR3 has 15 residues. Germline values: CDR1 MNHEY, CDR2 SVGEGT. V lost 4 bases, J lost 4 bases, and 8 bases stayed unmatched. For the CDR3, the DNA is TGTGCCAGCAGTTTCCCGGGACAGGCTCTCTATGGCTACACCTTC. As protein: CASSFPGQALYGYTF.

The sample holds one count of this clonotype. This sequence joins TRBV6-1 and TRBJ2-7; a weak D match, TRBD2 (7 bases). The end of the DNA fits TRBJ2-5 better, so the J call may be wrong. CDR3 size: 15 residues. Germline V gives CDR1 MNHNS, CDR2 SASEGT. CDR3 sequence reads: CASSEWGGAQETQYF. The DNA for the CDR3 is TGTGCCAGCAGTGAATGGGGGGGGGCCCAAGAGACCCAGTACTTC.

This clonotype was seen a handful of times. The chain is built from TRBV24-1 and TRBJ2-3; the D gene is possibly TRBD1 (5 bases). The CDR3 has 17 residues. Germline V lookup: CDR1 KGHDR, CDR2 SFDVKD. Trimming took 4 bases from V and 1 from J, leaving 17 bases between them. The CDR3 is CATSDRANTGGTDTQYF. The CDR3 DNA follows: TGTGCCACCAGTGACCGAGCTAACACAGGTGGCACAGATACGCAGTATTTT.

This chain links TRBV12-1 with TRBJ2-3; the listed D gene, TRBD2, was not tested against the DNA. TRBV12-1 is deemed a pseudogene. This CDR3 spans 16 amino acids. The CDR3 DNA reads as TGTGCCAGCAGCTTTGAGGGACTAGCAAAGTCGGATACGCAGTATTTT. It specifies CASSFEGLAKSDTQYF.